This passage covers 19 T cell receptor beta chains from one sample sequenced in a study of blood T cells in healthy people across ages. A sample-barcoded 5' primer and a J-beta primer mix were used in a second PCR of roughly 6 to 11 cycles. A single record per CDR3 protein comes from TCRdb applying MiXCR to the 5' RACE reads. The profile covers hundreds of thousands of distinct CDR3 sequences, with over 40% appearing a single time and roughly 14% taken by the ten largest. Sequencing was performed on blood. These receptors were obtained from a woman older than 75 in good health.

As for this clonotype: A read error may explain this, as a much larger clone is one base away. The chain employs TRBV29-1 and TRBJ2-5; TRBD2 aligns across 8 bases. V shed 1 base, J shed 4 bases, and the junction held 5 bases outside the gene matches. CDR3 size: 14 residues. The germline V gene has CDR1 SQVTM and CDR2 ANQGSEA. The CDR3 spells CSVEAGGVRETQYF. DNA for the CDR3: TGCAGCGTTGAAGCGGGAGGGGTTCGAGAGACCCAGTACTTC.

The rearrangement joins TRBV25-1 to TRBJ2-1; D possibly uses TRBD1 or TRBD2 (5 bases each). The germline CDR1 and CDR2 sequences are MGHDK and SYGVNS. The CDR3 extends over 17 amino acids. The V end lost 11 bases, the J end lost 8 bases, and 31 bases lay between the germline ends. For the CDR3, the DNA is TGTGCCGTCGCGGAGGCGGACACGACGGGCGGTAGGTATGAGCAGTTCTTC. Translation gives CAVAEADTTGGRYEQFF.

This rearrangement joins TRBV3-1 to TRBJ2-5, with a possible D match to TRBD1 (6 bases). V was trimmed by 4 bases and J by 5 bases, leaving 17 bases between them. Germline CDR1 reads LGHDT; CDR2 reads YNNKEL (reference sequence). CDR3 length: 15 residues. CDR3 residues: CASSLWTATGETQYF. CDR3 DNA: TGTGCCAGCAGCCTCTGGACAGCTACGGGGGAGACCCAGTACTTC.

About this clonotype: A much bigger clone sits one base away, suggesting this may be a read error. This chain connects TRBV28 to TRBJ2-3; D tentatively reads TRBD1 or TRBD2 (5 bases each). CDR3 length: 15 residues. Trimming stripped 6 bases from V and 0 bases from J, with 13 bases between. Germline CDR1 MDHEN, CDR2 SYDVKM. The CDR3 DNA reads TGTGCCAGCAGCCACCGGGGCGGGAGCACAGATACGCAGTATTTT. Amino acid sequence: CASSHRGGSTDTQYF.

This clonotype has ten or more counts. This chain links TRBV7-2 with TRBJ2-1; possibly TRBD1 for D (5 bases). The V and J ends lost 6 bases and 2 bases respectively, with 11 bases between them. This CDR3 comprises 14 residues. The germline CDR1 and CDR2 sequences are SGHTA and FQGNSA. The CDR3 spells CASRTVATYNEQFF. CDR3 bases: TGTGCCAGCAGGACAGTAGCCACCTACAATGAGCAGTTCTTC. Variable domain in full (rest from reference TRBV7-2 and TRBJ2-1): GAGVSQSPSNKVTEKGKDVELRCDPISGHTALYWYRQSLGQGLEFLIYFQGNSAPDKSGLPSDRFSAERTGGSVSTLTIQRTQQEDSAVYLCASRTVATYNEQFFGPGTRLTVL.

The chain combines TRBV6-6 with TRBJ2-5; 9 nucleotides agree with TRBD2. Germline loops: CDR1 MNHNY, CDR2 SVGAGI (reference sequence). This CDR3 spans 14 amino acids. The ends lost 7 bases at V and 1 base at J; junction bases unmatched: 4. The CDR3 coding sequence is TGTGCCAGCACCCGGCGGGAGGGCCAAGAGACCCAGTACTTC. Protein sequence: CASTRREGQETQYF.

The V gene is TRBV15, the J gene TRBJ2-6; D is perhaps TRBD1 (5 bases). V lost 8 bases and J lost 2, with 13 bases in between. The germline CDR1 and CDR2 sequences are LNHNV and YYDKDF (reference sequence). The CDR3 runs to 15 residues. The CDR3 DNA reads as TGTGCCACCTTACCCCTAGGGGCTGGGGCCAACGTCCTGACTTTC. It translates to CATLPLGAGANVLTF.

This clonotype was seen a handful of times. This rearrangement joins TRBV18 to TRBJ2-2, with unresolved D. Germline V gives CDR1 KGHSH, CDR2 LQKENI. V was pared by 1 base and J by 0 bases, with 12 bases between. The CDR3 is 17 amino acids. DNA of the CDR3: TGTGCCAGCTCACCACTTGGGAACACAGCGAACACCGGGGAGCTGTTTTTT. Its protein is CASSPLGNTANTGELFF.

This clonotype was detected many times. The gene calls are TRBV20-1 and TRBJ2-3; D is unclear. Trimming removed 6 bases at V and 0 bases at J, with 7 bases between. There are 12 residues in the CDR3. Germline-derived CDR1 and CDR2 are DFQATT and SNEGSKA (reference sequence). The CDR3 sequence is CSAPSSTDTQYF. The CDR3 nucleotides are TGCAGTGCCCCGTCGAGCACAGATACGCAGTATTTT.

This chain uses TRBV11-2 with TRBJ2-5; 7 nucleotides line up with TRBD2. V shed 3 bases, J shed 11 bases, and the junction held 18 bases outside the gene matches. The CDR3 length is 16 residues. The V gene's germline CDR1 is SGHAT and CDR2 FQNNGV. CDR3 in DNA: TGTGCCAGCAGCTTGTTAGCGGGTAGCTCCCACAATGAGCAGTACTTC. Translating gives CASSLLAGSSHNEQYF.

The J gene is TRBJ2-1, the V gene TRBV29-1; TRBD1 matches 7 bases. Germline V lookup: CDR1 SQVTM, CDR2 ANQGSEA. The length of the CDR3 is 12 residues. V was pared by 7 bases and J by 8 bases, with 8 bases of the junction left unmatched. The CDR3 reads CSAGVGGDEQFF. The CDR3 bases are TGCAGCGCCGGGGTAGGGGGCGATGAGCAGTTCTTC.

In DNA, the CDR3 is TGTGCCAGCAGTTTTCTGTGCTACGAGCAGTTCTTC. This gives the protein CASSFLCYEQFF. The gene calls are TRBV28 and TRBJ2-1, with D hard to call. This CDR3 has 12 amino acids. Germline CDR1 and CDR2: MDHEN and SYDVKM. With 3 bases removed from V and 10 bases from J, the gap between germline ends came to 10 bases.

V usage is TRBV7-9 and J usage is TRBJ2-1, with D perhaps matching TRBD1 (5 bases). Trimming stripped 5 bases from V and 2 bases from J, with 22 bases between. Germline V gene data show CDR1 as SEHNR and CDR2 as FQNEAQ (reference sequence). CDR3 length: 18 amino acids. As DNA, the CDR3 is TGTGCCAGCAGCCCTAGGGGCAGCCCTTTAGGGCCCTACAATGAGCAGTTCTTC. Amino acids: CASSPRGSPLGPYNEQFF.

CDR3 DNA: TGCGCCAGCAGCTTGGACGTTGACTCCTACAATGAGCAGTACTTC. It encodes CASSLDVDSYNEQYF. J is TRBJ2-7 and V is TRBV5-1; unclear D gene. The length of the CDR3 is 15 residues. Trimming cost V 0 bases and J 7 bases, with 17 bases left between them. Germline CDR1 and CDR2: SGHRS and YFSETQ.

Concerning this clonotype: Since a much larger clone is just one base distant, this may be a read error. The rearrangement links TRBV20-1 to TRBJ2-3; D might be TRBD1 or TRBD2, each matching 5 bases. The V end lost 6 bases, the J end lost 5 bases, and 21 bases lay between the germline ends. CDR1 is DFQATT and CDR2 is SNEGSKA in the germline V gene (reference sequence). CDR3 length equals 15 residues. The CDR3 here is CSASLRGTEGDTQYF. The CDR3 coding sequence is TGCAGTGCCTCCCTCCGGGGCACAGAGGGAGATACGCAGTATTTT.

The chain has TRBV20-1 and TRBJ2-1, with D maybe TRBD1 (6 bases). Germline assignment: CDR1 DFQATT and CDR2 SNEGSKA (reference sequence). The V end was cut by 3 bases, the J end by 4 bases, with 19 bases between. The CDR3 totals 16 residues. CDR3 in DNA: TGCAGTGCTAGTTCCGGGACAACTCACCAATACAATGAGCAGTTCTTC. Amino acids: CSASSGTTHQYNEQFF.

This clonotype has a count of ten or more. This chain uses TRBV10-3 with TRBJ2-7; tentatively, D is TRBD2 (6 bases). The CDR3 spans 12 residues. V was pared by 8 bases and J by 5 bases, with 13 bases between. Per the germline V gene, CDR1 is ENHRY and CDR2 is SYGVKD. CDR3 residues: CAIGDLRDEQYF. The CDR3 bases are TGTGCCATCGGGGACTTGAGGGACGAGCAGTACTTC.

This clonotype was seen more than once but under ten times. This rearrangement joins TRBV20-1 to TRBJ2-2; perhaps D is TRBD1 or TRBD2 (5 bases each). The CDR3 spans 12 residues. V dropped 1 base and J dropped 6 bases, with 6 bases sitting between them. Germline CDR1 is DFQATT and CDR2 is SNEGSKA (reference sequence). The CDR3 reads CSARAGPGELFF. DNA for the CDR3: TGCAGTGCTAGAGCGGGGCCCGGGGAGCTGTTTTTT.

This clonotype appeared many times. The rearrangement uses TRBV6-5 and TRBJ2-3; 11 bases are a match to TRBD2. V trimming: 2 bases; J trimming: 3 bases; junction bases outside the gene matches: 7. The CDR3 has 17 amino acids. CDR1 is MNHEY, CDR2 SVGAGI, per germline. The CDR3 sequence: CASSYLSVAGGTDTQYF. The CDR3 DNA reads as TGTGCCAGCAGTTACCTTTCGGTAGCGGGGGGGACAGATACGCAGTATTTT.